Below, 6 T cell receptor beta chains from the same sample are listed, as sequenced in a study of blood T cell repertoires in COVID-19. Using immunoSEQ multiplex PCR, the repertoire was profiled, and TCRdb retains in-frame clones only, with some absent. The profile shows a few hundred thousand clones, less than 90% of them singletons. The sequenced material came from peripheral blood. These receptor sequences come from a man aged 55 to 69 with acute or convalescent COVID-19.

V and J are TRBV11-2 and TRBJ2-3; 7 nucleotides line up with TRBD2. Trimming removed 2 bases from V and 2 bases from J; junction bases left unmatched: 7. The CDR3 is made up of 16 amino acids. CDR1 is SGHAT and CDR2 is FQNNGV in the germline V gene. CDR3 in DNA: TGTGCCAGCAGCTTAAGGACTAGAGGAGACACAGATACGCAGTATTTT. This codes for CASSLRTRGDTDTQYF. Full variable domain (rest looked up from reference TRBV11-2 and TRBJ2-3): EAGVAQSPRYKIIEKRQSVAFWCNPISGHATLYWYQQILGQGPKLLIQFQNNGVVDDSQLPKDRFSAERLKGVDSTLKIQPAKLEDSAVYLCASSLRTRGDTDTQYFGPGTRLTVL.

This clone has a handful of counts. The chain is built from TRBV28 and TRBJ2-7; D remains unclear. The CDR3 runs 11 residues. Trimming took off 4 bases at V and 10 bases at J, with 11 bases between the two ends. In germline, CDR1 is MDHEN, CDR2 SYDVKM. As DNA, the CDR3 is TGTGCCAGCAGTTACTCCGGTGCACAGTACTTC. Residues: CASSYSGAQYF.

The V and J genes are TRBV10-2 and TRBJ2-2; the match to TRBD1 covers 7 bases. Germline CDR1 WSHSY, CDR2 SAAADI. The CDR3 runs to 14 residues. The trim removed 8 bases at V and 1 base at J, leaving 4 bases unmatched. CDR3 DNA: TGCGCCAGCGAGGGGGCGTTGAACACCGGGGAGCTGTTTTTT. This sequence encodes CASEGALNTGELFF.

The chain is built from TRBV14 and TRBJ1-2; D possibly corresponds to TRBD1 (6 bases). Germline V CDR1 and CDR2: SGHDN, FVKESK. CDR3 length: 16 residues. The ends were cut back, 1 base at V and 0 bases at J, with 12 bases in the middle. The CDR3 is CASSQAPGAPNYGYTF. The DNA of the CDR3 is TGTGCCAGCAGCCAAGCCCCAGGGGCACCTAACTATGGCTACACCTTC.

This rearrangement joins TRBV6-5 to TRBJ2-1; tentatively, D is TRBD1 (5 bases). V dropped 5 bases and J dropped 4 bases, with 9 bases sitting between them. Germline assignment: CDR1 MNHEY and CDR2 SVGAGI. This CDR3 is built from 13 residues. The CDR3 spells CASSRTPYNEQFF. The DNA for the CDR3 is TGTGCCAGCAGTCGGACACCATACAATGAGCAGTTCTTC.

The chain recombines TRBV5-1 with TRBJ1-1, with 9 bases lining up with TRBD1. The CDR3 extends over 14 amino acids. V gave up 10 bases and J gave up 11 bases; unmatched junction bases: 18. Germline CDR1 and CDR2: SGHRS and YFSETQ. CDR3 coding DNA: TGCGCCCCCCCCGCTTGGAACAGGGGGCGCAGGGCTTTCTTT. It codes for CAPPAWNRGRRAFF.